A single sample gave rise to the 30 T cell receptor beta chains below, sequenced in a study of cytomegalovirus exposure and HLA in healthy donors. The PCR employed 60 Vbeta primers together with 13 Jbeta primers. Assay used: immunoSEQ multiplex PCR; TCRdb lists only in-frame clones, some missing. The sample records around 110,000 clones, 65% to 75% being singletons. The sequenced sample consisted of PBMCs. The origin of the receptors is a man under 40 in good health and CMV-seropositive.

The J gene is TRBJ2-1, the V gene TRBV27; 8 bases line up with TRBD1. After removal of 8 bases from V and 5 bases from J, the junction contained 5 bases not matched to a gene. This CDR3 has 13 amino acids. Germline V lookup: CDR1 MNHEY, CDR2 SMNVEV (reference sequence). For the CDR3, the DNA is TGTGCCAGCCAGGGGGCTCGGGACAATGAGCAGTTCTTC. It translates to CASQGARDNEQFF.

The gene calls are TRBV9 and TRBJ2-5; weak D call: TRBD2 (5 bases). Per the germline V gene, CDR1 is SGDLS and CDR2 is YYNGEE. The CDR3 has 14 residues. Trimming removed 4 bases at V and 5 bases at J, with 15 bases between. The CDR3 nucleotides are TGTGCCAGCAGCACACATACTAGTTGGGAGACCCAGTACTTC. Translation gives CASSTHTSWETQYF. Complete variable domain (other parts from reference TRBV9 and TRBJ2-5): DSGVTQTPKHLITATGQRVTLRCSPRSGDLSVYWYQQSLDQGLQFLIQYYNGEERAKGNILERFSAQQFPDLHSELNLSSLELGDSALYFCASSTHTSWETQYFGPGTRLLVL.

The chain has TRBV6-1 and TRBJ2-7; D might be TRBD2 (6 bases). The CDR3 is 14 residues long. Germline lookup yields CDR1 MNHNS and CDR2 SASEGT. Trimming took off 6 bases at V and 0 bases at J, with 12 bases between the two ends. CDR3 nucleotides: TGTGCCAGCAGCGAGCGGGCGGACTCCTACGAGCAGTACTTC. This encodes CASSERADSYEQYF.

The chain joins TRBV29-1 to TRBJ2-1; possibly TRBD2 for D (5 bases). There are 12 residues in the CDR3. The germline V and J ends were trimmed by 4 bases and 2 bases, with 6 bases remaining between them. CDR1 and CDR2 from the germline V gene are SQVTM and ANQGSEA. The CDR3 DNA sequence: TGCAGCGTTGGCGGGCCCTACAATGAGCAGTTCTTC. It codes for CSVGGPYNEQFF.

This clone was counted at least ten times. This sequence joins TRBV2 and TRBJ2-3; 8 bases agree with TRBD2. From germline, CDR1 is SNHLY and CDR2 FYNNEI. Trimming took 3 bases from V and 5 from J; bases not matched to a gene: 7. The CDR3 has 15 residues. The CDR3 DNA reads TGTGCCAGCAGTGAGGCGGGACTAGGGGGAGATACGCAGTATTTT. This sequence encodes CASSEAGLGGDTQYF.

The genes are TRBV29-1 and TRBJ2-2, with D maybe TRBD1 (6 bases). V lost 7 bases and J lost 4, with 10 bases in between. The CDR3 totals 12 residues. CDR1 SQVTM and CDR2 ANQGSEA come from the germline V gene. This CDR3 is CSAIGGTGELFF. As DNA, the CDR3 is TGCAGCGCGATAGGGGGCACCGGGGAGCTGTTTTTT.

The CDR3: CASSPGTGTGYEQYF. For the CDR3, the DNA is TGTGCCAGCAGCCCGGGGACCGGGACAGGGTACGAGCAGTACTTC. The V gene is TRBV7-7, the J gene TRBJ2-7; TRBD1 matches at 9 bases. From germline, CDR1 is SSHAT and CDR2 FNYEAQ (reference sequence). CDR3 length: 15 amino acids. J gave up 4 bases and V 5 bases, and 9 bases lay outside the gene matches.

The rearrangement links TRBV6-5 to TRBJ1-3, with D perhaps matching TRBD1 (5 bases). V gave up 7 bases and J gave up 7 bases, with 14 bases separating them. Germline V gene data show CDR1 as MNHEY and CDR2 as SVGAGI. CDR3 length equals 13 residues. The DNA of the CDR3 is TGTGCCAGCACGGGCGGGGGGGGGAACACCATATATTTT. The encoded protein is CASTGGGGNTIYF.

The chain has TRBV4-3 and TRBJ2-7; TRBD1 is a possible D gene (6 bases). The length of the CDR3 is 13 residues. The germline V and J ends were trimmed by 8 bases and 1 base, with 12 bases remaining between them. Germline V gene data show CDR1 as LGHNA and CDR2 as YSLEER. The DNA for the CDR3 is TGCGCCAGCGGATGGGGGACATCCTACGAGCAGTACTTC. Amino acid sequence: CASGWGTSYEQYF.

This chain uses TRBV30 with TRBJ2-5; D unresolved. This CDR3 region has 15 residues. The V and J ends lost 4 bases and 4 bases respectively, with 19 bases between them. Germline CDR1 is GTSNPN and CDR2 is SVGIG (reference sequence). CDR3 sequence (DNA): TGTGCCTGGACCAACACTGGGTCGCCGGGAGAGACCCAGTACTTC. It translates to CAWTNTGSPGETQYF.

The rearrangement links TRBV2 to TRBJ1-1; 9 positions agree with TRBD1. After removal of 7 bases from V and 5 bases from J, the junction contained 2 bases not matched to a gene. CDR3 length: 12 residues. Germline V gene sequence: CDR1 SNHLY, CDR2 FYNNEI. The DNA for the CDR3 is TGTGCCAGCACCGGGACAGGGACTGAAGCTTTCTTT. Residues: CASTGTGTEAFF. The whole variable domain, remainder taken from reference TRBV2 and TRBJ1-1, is EPEVTQTPSHQVTQMGQEVILRCVPISNHLYFYWYRQILGQKVEFLVSFYNNEISEKSEIFDDQFSVERPDGSNFTLKIRSTKLEDSAMYFCASTGTGTEAFFGQGTRLTVV.

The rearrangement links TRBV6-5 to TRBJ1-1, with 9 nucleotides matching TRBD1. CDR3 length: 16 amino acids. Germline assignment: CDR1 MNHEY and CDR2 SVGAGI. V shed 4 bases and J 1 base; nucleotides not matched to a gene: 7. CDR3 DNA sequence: TGTGCCAGCAGTTCTCCGGGACAGGGAGCGAACACTGAAGCTTTCTTT. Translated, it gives CASSSPGQGANTEAFF.

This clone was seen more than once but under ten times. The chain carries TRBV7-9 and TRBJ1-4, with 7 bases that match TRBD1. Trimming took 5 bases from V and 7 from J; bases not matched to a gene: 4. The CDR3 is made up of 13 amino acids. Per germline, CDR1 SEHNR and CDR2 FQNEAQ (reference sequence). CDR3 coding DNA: TGTGCCAGCAGCGTTACAGGGGCTGAAAAACTGTTTTTT. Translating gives CASSVTGAEKLFF. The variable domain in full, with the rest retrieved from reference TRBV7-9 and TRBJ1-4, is DTGVSQNPRHKITKRGQNVTFRCDPISEHNRLYWYRQTLGQGPEFLTYFQNEAQLEKSRLLSDRFSAERPKGSFSTLEIQRTEQGDSAMYLCASSVTGAEKLFFGSGTQLSVL.

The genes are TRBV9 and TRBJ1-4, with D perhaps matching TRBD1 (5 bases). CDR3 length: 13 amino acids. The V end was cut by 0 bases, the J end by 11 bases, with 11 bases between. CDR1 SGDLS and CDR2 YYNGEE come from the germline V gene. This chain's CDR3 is CASSVEDNGKLFF. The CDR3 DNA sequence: TGTGCCAGCAGCGTAGAGGACAATGGGAAACTGTTTTTT. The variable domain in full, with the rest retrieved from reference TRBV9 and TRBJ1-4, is DSGVTQTPKHLITATGQRVTLRCSPRSGDLSVYWYQQSLDQGLQFLIQYYNGEERAKGNILERFSAQQFPDLHSELNLSSLELGDSALYFCASSVEDNGKLFFGSGTQLSVL.

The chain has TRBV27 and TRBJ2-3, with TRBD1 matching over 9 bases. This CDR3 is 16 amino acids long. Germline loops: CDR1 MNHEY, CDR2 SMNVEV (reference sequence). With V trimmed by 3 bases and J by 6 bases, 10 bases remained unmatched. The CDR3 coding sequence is TGTGCCAGCAGTTTGGGGGACAGGGAAATTTTGGATACGCAGTATTTT. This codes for CASSLGDREILDTQYF.

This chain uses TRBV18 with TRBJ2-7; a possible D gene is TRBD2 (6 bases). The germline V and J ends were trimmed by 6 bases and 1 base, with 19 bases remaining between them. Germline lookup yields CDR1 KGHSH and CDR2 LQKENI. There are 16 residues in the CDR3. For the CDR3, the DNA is TGTGCCAGCTCCCCGGGGTTAGGAGGGGCTTCCTACGAGCAGTACTTC. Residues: CASSPGLGGASYEQYF.

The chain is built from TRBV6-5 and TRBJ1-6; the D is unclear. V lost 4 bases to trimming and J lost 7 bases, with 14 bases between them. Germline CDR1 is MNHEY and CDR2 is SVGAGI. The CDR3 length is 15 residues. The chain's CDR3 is CASSSEVGPNSPLHF. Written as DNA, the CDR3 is TGTGCCAGCAGTTCCGAAGTTGGCCCCAATTCACCCCTCCACTTT.

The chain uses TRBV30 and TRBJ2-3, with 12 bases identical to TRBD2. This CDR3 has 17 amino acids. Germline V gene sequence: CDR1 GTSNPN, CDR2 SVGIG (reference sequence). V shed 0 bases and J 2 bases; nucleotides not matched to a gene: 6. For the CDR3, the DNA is TGTGCCTGGAGTGTCGCTCGGACTAGCGGGATCACAGATACGCAGTATTTT. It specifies CAWSVARTSGITDTQYF.

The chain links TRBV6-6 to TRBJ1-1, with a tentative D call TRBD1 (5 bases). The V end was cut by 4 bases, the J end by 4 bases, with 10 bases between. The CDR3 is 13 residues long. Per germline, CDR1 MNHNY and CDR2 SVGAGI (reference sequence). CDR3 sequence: CASSSGGSTEAFF. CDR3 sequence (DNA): TGTGCCAGCAGTTCCGGGGGTAGCACTGAAGCTTTCTTT.

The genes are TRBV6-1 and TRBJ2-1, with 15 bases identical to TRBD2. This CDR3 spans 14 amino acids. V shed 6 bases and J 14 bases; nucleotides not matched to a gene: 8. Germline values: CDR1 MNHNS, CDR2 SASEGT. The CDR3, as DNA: TGTGCCAGCAGGGAGGAGGGACTAGCGGGGGGAAAGTTCTTC. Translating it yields CASREEGLAGGKFF.

CDR3 amino acids: CSLGTGLGNEQFF. CDR3 DNA sequence: TGTAGCCTGGGGACAGGGCTAGGAAATGAGCAGTTCTTC. The rearrangement joins TRBV19 to TRBJ2-1; 9 bases align to TRBD1. Germline CDR1 reads LNHDA; CDR2 reads SQIVND (reference sequence). The CDR3 consists of 13 residues.

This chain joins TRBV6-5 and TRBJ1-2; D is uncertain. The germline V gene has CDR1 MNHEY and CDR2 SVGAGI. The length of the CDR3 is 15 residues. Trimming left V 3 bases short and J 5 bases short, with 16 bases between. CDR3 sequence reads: CASSYVAASFYGYTF. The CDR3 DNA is TGTGCCAGCAGTTATGTAGCGGCATCTTTTTATGGCTACACCTTC.

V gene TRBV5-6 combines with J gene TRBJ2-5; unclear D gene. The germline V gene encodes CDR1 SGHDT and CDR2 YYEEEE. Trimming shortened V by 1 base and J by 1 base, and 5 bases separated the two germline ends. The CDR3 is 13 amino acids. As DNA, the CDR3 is TGTGCCAGCAGCTTGTCTCCCCAAGAGACCCAGTACTTC. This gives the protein CASSLSPQETQYF.

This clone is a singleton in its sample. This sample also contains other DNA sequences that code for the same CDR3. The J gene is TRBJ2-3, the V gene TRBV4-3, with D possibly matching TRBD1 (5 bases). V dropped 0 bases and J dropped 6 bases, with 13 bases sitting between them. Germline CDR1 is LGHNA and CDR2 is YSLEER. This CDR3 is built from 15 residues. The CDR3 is CASSQDRGQWDTQYF. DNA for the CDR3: TGCGCCAGCAGCCAAGATCGAGGACAATGGGATACGCAGTATTTT.

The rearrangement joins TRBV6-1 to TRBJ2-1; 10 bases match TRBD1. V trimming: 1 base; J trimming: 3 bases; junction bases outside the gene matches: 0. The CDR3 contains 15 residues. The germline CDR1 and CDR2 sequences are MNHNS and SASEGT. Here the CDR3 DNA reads TGTGCCAGCAGTGAAGGGACAGGGGGCTACAATGAGCAGTTCTTC. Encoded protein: CASSEGTGGYNEQFF.

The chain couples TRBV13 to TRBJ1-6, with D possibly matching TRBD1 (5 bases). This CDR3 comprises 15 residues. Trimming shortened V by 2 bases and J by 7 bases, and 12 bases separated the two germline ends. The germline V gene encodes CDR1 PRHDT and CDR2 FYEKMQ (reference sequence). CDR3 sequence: CASSLSGGSNSPLHF. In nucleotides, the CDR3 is TGTGCCAGCAGCTTATCGGGGGGGTCGAATTCACCCCTCCACTTT.

CDR3 residues: CASSLAVSTRNTEAFF. Written as DNA, the CDR3 is TGTGCCAGCAGCTTAGCGGTCTCAACGAGAAACACTGAAGCTTTCTTT. V is TRBV11-2 and J is TRBJ1-1; D gene unclear. With 1 base removed from V and 2 bases from J, the gap between germline ends came to 14 bases. CDR3 length: 16 amino acids. The germline CDR1 and CDR2 sequences are SGHAT and FQNNGV.

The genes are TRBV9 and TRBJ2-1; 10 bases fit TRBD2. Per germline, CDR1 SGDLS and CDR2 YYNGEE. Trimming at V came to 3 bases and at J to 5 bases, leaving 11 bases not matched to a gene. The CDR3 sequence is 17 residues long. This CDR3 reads CASSGLASGGRDNEQFF. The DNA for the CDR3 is TGTGCCAGCAGCGGCCTGGCTAGCGGGGGCAGGGACAATGAGCAGTTCTTC.

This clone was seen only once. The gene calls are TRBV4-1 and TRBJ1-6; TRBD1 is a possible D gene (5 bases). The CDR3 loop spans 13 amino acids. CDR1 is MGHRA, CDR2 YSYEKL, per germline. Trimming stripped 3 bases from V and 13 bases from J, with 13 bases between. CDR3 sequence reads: CASSQEARGPLHF. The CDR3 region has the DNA TGCGCCAGCAGCCAGGAAGCGCGGGGGCCCCTCCACTTT.

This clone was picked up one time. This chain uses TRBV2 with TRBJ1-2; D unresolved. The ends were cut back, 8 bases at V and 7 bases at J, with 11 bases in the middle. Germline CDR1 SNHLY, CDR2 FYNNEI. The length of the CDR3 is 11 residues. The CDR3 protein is CASLSSRGYTF. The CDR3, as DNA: TGTGCCAGCTTAAGCTCGCGTGGCTACACCTTC.